A single T cell receptor beta chain is shown here with its context. Its target is unknown. Germline CDR1 reads LGHNT; CDR2 reads FRNRAP. Trimming at V came to 2 bases and at J to 4 bases, leaving 5 bases not matched to a gene. CDR3 length: 15 amino acids. Repertoires were generated with immunoSEQ multiplex PCR, while TCRdb's copy carries only in-frame clones and drops some. The sample holds about 120,000 clones; 88% are singletons and the top ten take less than 4%. The source of the sample is a study of T cell responses to AZD1222 COVID-19 vaccine. Study-level results: Receipt of two AZD1222 doses was followed by a rise in Spike-specific TCR breadth and depth.

The sequence was obtained from an adult in good health. V usage is TRBV12-5 and J usage is TRBJ1-1, with 9 bases matching TRBD1. The source material was peripheral blood, sampled on day 0 of AZD1222 vaccination. CDR3 sequence: CASGLNRGRLTEAFF. The CDR3 coding sequence is TGTGCTAGTGGTTTGAACAGGGGGCGTCTCACTGAAGCTTTCTTT.